Below, 10 T cell receptor beta chains from the same sample are listed, as sequenced in a study of Graves' ophthalmopathy and Graves' hyperthyroidism. Amplification of the TCR beta CDR3 regions used RNA transcripts (as template). The authors performed first-round RT-PCR with HTBI primers and then a second-round multiplex PCR. TCRdb analysed the multiplex PCR reads with MiXCR anew, one entry per CDR3 protein. The sample includes around 670,000 distinct CDR3 sequences, roughly 40% of them seen just once. Sequenced sample: peripheral blood. These receptors all come from an adult man with Graves' ophthalmopathy.

About this clonotype itself: A read error may explain this, as a much larger clone is one base away. The rearrangement links TRBV6-5 to TRBJ1-1, with D possibly TRBD1 on 5 matching bases. This CDR3 region has 13 residues. Trimming shortened V by 2 bases and J by 3 bases, and 7 bases separated the two germline ends. Germline-derived CDR1 and CDR2 are MNHEY and SVGAGI. CDR3: CASSYGGYTEAFF. The CDR3 DNA follows: TGTGCCAGCAGTTACGGGGGGTACACTGAAGCTTTCTTT.

This clonotype has at least ten counts. This rearrangement joins TRBV19 to TRBJ1-2; tentatively, D is TRBD1 (6 bases). The CDR3 contains 13 residues. The V gene lost 10 bases and the J gene lost 5 bases, with 17 bases spanning the gap. In germline, CDR1 is LNHDA, CDR2 SQIVND (reference sequence). CDR3 sequence: CATYRVPGYGYTF. CDR3 sequence (DNA): TGTGCCACCTACAGGGTTCCTGGGTATGGCTACACCTTC. Variable domain in full (rest from reference TRBV19 and TRBJ1-2): DGGITQSPKYLFRKEGQNVTLSCEQNLNHDAMYWYRQDPGQGLRLIYYSQIVNDFQKGDIAEGYSVSREKKESFPLTVTSAQKNPTAFYLCATYRVPGYGYTFGSGTRLTVV.

The V call is TRBV25-1, the J call TRBJ1-2; 9 nucleotides match TRBD1. The CDR3 is 14 amino acids. From germline, CDR1 is MGHDK and CDR2 SYGVNS. The junction had 10 bases not matched to a gene; V was cut back by 9 bases and J by 5 bases. The CDR3 DNA reads TGTGCCAGTCGCGGACAGGGACAGGGTTATGGCTACACCTTC. This gives the protein CASRGQGQGYGYTF.

Comment on this clonotype: A much bigger clone sits one base away, suggesting this may be a read error. The chain joins TRBV20-1 to TRBJ2-5, with no clear D. The V end lost 2 bases, the J end lost 3 bases, and 16 bases lay between the germline ends. CDR1 and CDR2 (germline): DFQATT, SNEGSKA (reference sequence). The CDR3 is 15 residues long. CDR3 sequence (DNA): TGCAGTGCTAGATTCATGACGGACCCGAAAGAGACCCAGTACTTC. Its protein product is CSARFMTDPKETQYF.

The V gene is TRBV7-9, the J gene TRBJ1-3, with D unclear. V lost 1 base and J lost 12, with 13 bases in between. Per germline, CDR1 SEHNR and CDR2 FQNEAQ (reference sequence). CDR3 size: 13 residues. CDR3 nucleotide sequence: TGTGCCAGCAGCTTAGTAGCCGGGGAAGGCATATATTTT. Protein product: CASSLVAGEGIYF.

This clonotype was counted ten times or more. CDR3 amino acids: CASSSEQGNGYTF. The DNA of the CDR3 is TGCGCCAGCAGCTCGGAACAGGGAAATGGCTACACCTTC. The rearrangement links TRBV5-1 to TRBJ1-2, with D possibly matching TRBD1 (6 bases). The CDR3 covers 13 residues. Looked up from germline, CDR1 is SGHRS and CDR2 is YFSETQ. Trimming took off 3 bases at V and 6 bases at J, with 12 bases between the two ends.

CDR3 in DNA: TGCAGCGTTGGAGCTAAGGAGGGTGCGGAGCAGTACTTC. This translates into CSVGAKEGAEQYF. The gene calls are TRBV29-1 and TRBJ2-7; the D gene is possibly TRBD2 (6 bases). V gave up 4 bases and J gave up 7 bases, with 17 bases separating them. Germline V gives CDR1 SQVTM, CDR2 ANQGSEA. The CDR3 is made up of 13 amino acids.

The chain couples TRBV29-1 to TRBJ1-5; D unresolved. V was pared by 3 bases and J by 11 bases, with 5 bases between. This CDR3 is 9 amino acids long. Per the germline V gene, CDR1 is SQVTM and CDR2 is ANQGSEA. CDR3 coding DNA: TGCAGCGTTGATGAGACCCAGCATTTT. It specifies CSVDETQHF.

The chain links TRBV6-6 to TRBJ2-5, with 8 bases fitting TRBD1. Germline lookup yields CDR1 MNHNY and CDR2 SVGAGI (reference sequence). Trimming at V came to 6 bases and at J to 7 bases, leaving 10 bases not matched to a gene. This CDR3 comprises 14 residues. DNA for the CDR3: TGTGCCAGCAGCTCGACAGGGGCGGGTGGGACCCAGTACTTC. The encoded protein is CASSSTGAGGTQYF.

The chain is built from TRBV5-1 and TRBJ2-7, with D perhaps given as TRBD1 or TRBD2 (5 bases each). Trimming pared 3 bases from V and 2 bases from J, leaving 15 bases between. CDR3 length equals 15 residues. Germline lookup yields CDR1 SGHRS and CDR2 YFSETQ. The DNA of the CDR3 is TGCGCCAGCAGCTCCGGGACGGACCAACCCTACGAGCAGTACTTC. This sequence encodes CASSSGTDQPYEQYF.